This TCR beta chain was sequenced during a study of CD8+CD57+ T cells in acquired aplastic anemia. Turning to the study itself: Mean DNA quantity obtained from sorted CD4+ and CD8+ cells was 3 to 4 ug. Where healthy donors were concerned, CD4+ cells averaged approximately 11 million reads.

As regards this clonotype: Its specificity is unknown.

Genomic DNA served as template for TCR beta VDJ and CDR3 profiling. Via MiXCR, TCRdb re-called the reads, giving one row per CDR3 protein. The profile covers approximately 65,000 distinct CDR3 sequences, with about 54% appearing a single time and 2% to 2.5% taken by the ten largest. V was shortened by 3 bases and J by 1 base, with 9 bases between the two germline ends. Per the germline V gene, CDR1 is KGHDR and CDR2 is SFDVKD. This CDR3 has 15 residues. Whole-study findings and limits: Patients and controls shared 25 to 35 CD8+ CDR3 sequences, which appeared highly expressed in patients and within their immunodominant clones.

The sequence was collected from a human donor in good health, serving as a control. The chain employs TRBV24-1 and TRBJ1-5, with D unresolved. The specimen was sorted CD4+, CD8+, or CD8+CD57+ T cells (not recorded which) from PBMCs. The chain's CDR3 is CATSDTSGSNQPQHF. DNA for the CDR3: TGTGCCACCAGTGATACTAGCGGGAGCAATCAGCCCCAGCATTTT.